A single sample gave rise to the 5 T cell receptor beta chains below, sequenced in a study of breast tumors, draining lymph nodes, adjacent tissues. Axillary draining lymph nodes of breast cancer patients supplied the node samples. TCRdb reanalysed the multiplex PCR reads using MiXCR and keeps one entry per CDR3 protein. The sample has around 190,000 distinct CDR3 sequences; roughly 30% are singletons. The specimen was axillary lymph node tissue. The receptors come from a female donor with breast cancer. Some clones in this sample may be carry-over from other donors' samples.

This clonotype was counted only a few times. This rearrangement joins TRBV6-2 or TRBV6-3 to TRBJ1-5; D gene unclear. Germline CDR1 and CDR2: MNHEY and SVGEGT. This CDR3 spans 16 amino acids. Deletions cut 5 bases from V and 3 bases from J, with 17 bases between. The CDR3 protein is CASSLGPQGINQPQHF. CDR3 DNA sequence: TGTGCCAGCAGTCTCGGACCCCAAGGGATCAATCAGCCCCAGCATTTT.

This clonotype was seen more than once but under ten times. A read error may explain this, as a much larger clone is one base away. The chain joins TRBV4-1 to TRBJ1-2; TRBD1 agrees at 9 bases. The V gene end was trimmed by 4 bases and the J gene end by 8 bases; junction bases not matched to a gene: 11. The CDR3 covers 15 residues. The germline CDR1 and CDR2 sequences are MGHRA and YSYEKL. The DNA for the CDR3 is TGCGCCAGCAGCCGAGAGGGACAGGGCAGGGGCGGCTACACCTTC. Protein product: CASSREGQGRGGYTF.

This clonotype has a count of ten or more. The genes are TRBV7-9 and TRBJ2-5; D is perhaps TRBD1 (6 bases). V dropped 3 bases and J dropped 2 bases, with 10 bases sitting between them. Germline assignment: CDR1 SEHNR and CDR2 FQNEAQ (reference sequence). The CDR3 sequence is 14 residues long. DNA for the CDR3: TGTGCCAGCAGCTTCGGGACACTACAAGAGACCCAGTACTTC. Its protein product is CASSFGTLQETQYF.

This clonotype was seen many times. This chain links TRBV19 with TRBJ2-7; D is unresolved. Germline CDR1 LNHDA, CDR2 SQIVND (reference sequence). The CDR3 runs to 14 residues. The V end lost 4 bases, the J end lost 4 bases, and 14 bases lay between the germline ends. The CDR3 DNA reads TGTGCCAGTAGTAGCCGCCTGGGTATTTACGAGCAGTACTTC. Translated, it gives CASSSRLGIYEQYF.

This clonotype was observed at least ten times. The chain uses TRBV19 and TRBJ1-4; tentatively, D is TRBD1 (5 bases). The CDR3 extends over 14 amino acids. Germline V gene lookup returns CDR1 LNHDA and CDR2 SQIVND (reference sequence). Deletions cut 1 base from V and 5 bases from J, with 8 bases between. Here the CDR3 reads CASSIVGANEKLFF. The CDR3 region has the DNA TGTGCCAGTAGTATAGTCGGGGCGAATGAAAAACTGTTTTTT.